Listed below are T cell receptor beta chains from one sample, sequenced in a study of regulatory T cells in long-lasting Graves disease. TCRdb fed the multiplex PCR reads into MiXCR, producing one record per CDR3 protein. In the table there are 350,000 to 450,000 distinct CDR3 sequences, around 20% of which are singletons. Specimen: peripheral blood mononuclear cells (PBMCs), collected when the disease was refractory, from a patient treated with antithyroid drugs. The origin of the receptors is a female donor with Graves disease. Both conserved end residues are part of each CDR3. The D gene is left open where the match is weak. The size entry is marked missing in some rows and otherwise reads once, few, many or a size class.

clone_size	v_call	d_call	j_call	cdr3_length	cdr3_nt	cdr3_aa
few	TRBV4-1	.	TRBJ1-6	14	TGCGCCAGCAGCACGGAGTCAGGGAATTCACCCCTCCACTTT	CASSTESGNSPLHF
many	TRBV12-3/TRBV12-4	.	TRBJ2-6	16	TGTGCCAGCACCCCACGGCCAGGGACTGGGGCCAACGTCCTGACTTTC	CASTPRPGTGANVLTF
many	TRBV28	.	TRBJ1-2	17	TGTGCCAGCAGCTTTCGCCGGGGGGTGATAGCTAACTATGGCTACACCTTC	CASSFRRGVIANYGYTF
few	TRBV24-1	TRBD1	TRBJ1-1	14	TGTGCCACCAGAGGGACAGGGGGCGAAACTGAAGCTTTCTTT	CATRGTGGETEAFF
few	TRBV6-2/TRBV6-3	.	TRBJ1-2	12	TGTGCCAGCAGTTACCCTCAGGGGAACTACACCTTC	CASSYPQGNYTF
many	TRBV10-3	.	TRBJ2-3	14	TGTGCCATCAGTGAGGCGACAGCACAGGAGACGCAGTATTTT	CAISEATAQETQYF
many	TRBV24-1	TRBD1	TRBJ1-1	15	TGTGCCACCAGTGATGGGACAGGGGTATTCACTGAAGCTTTCTTT	CATSDGTGVFTEAFF
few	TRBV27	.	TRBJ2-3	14	TGTGCCAGCATCGGGGGAGCCAGCACAGATACGCAGTATTTT	CASIGGASTDTQYF
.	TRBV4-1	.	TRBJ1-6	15	TGCGCCAGCAGCCAAGACGGCAGGACCAATTCACCCCTCCACTTT	CASSQDGRTNSPLHF
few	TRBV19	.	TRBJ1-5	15	TGTGCCAGTAGTATGCGGGGGGGAGGCAATCAGCCCCAGCATTTT	CASSMRGGGNQPQHF
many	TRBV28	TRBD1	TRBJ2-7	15	TGTGCCAGCAGTAGAAGGGACAGAACCTCCTACGAGCAGTACTTC	CASSRRDRTSYEQYF
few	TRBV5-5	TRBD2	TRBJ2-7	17	TGTGCCAGCAGCTTTAGGACTAGCGGGCAACTCTCCTACGAGCAGTACTTC	CASSFRTSGQLSYEQYF
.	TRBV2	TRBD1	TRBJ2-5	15	TGTGCCAGCGCACCGGGACAGGGGCCCCTGCAGACCCAGTACTTC	CASAPGQGPLQTQYF
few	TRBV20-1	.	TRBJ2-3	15	TGCAGTGCCACTAGCAGGGTCAGGGGTCGAGATACGCAGTATTTT	CSATSRVRGRDTQYF
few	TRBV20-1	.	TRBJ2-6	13	TGCAGTGCTAGAGTAGGTGGGGCCAACGTCCTGACTTTC	CSARVGGANVLTF
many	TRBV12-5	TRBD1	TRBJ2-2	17	TGTGCTAGTGGTTTGGTGACAGGGTCCACGATCGCCGGGGAGCTGTTTTTT	CASGLVTGSTIAGELFF
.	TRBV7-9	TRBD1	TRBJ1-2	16	TGTGCCAGCAGCCCGGACCGGTGGCAGGGGGACTATGGCTACACCTTC	CASSPDRWQGDYGYTF
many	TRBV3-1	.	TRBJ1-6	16	TGTGCCAGCAGCCAAGAAATGGGTCTTTGGAATTCACCCCTCCACTTT	CASSQEMGLWNSPLHF
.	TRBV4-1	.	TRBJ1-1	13	TGCGCCAGCAGCCAAGGAAAAAGCACTGAAGCTTTCTTT	CASSQGKSTEAFF
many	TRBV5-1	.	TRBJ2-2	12	TGCGCCAGCAGCCCCGACAGGGGGGAGCTGTTTTTT	CASSPDRGELFF
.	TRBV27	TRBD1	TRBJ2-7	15	TGTGCCAGCAGTTTATCGACAGGGATGGTATACGAGCAGTACTTC	CASSLSTGMVYEQYF
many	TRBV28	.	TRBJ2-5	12	TGTGCCAGTAACGGGGACCAAGAGACCCAGTACTTC	CASNGDQETQYF
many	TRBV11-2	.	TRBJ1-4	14	TGTGCCAGCAGTTCCGGGGTGAGGGGCGAAAAACTGTTTTTT	CASSSGVRGEKLFF
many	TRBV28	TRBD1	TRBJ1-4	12	TGTGCCGGACAGGGGAATAATGAAAAACTGTTTTTT	CAGQGNNEKLFF
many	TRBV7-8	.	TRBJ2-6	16	TGTGCCAGCAGCTTGGGAGACAGCTCTGGGGCCAACGTCCTGACTTTC	CASSLGDSSGANVLTF
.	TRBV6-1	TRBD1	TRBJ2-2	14	TGTGCCAGCAGCACAGGGGGTAATACCGGGGAGCTGTTTTTT	CASSTGGNTGELFF
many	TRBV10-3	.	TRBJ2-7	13	TGTGCCATCAGTGAGCGGGACACCTACGAGCAGTACTTC	CAISERDTYEQYF
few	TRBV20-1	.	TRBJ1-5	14	TGCAGTGCTCTGGACCGGGACAACACGCGGCCCCAGCATTTT	CSALDRDNTRPQHF
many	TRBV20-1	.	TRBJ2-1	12	TGCAGTGCTAGAATGTTAAGGAATGAGCAGTTCTTC	CSARMLRNEQFF
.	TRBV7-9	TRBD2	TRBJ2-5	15	TGTGCCAGCAGCCCCGGGCGGGAGGGCCAAGAGACCCAGTACTTC	CASSPGREGQETQYF
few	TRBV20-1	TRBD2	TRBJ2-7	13	TGCAGTGCAGAGCGGGAGGCTGGGTACGAGCAGTACTTC	CSAEREAGYEQYF
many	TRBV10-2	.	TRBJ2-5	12	TGCGCCAGCAGTGAGCAGGGGGAGGCCCAGTACTTC	CASSEQGEAQYF
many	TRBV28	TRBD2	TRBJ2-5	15	TGTGCCAGCAGTCTACCGGGACTAGCTCAAGAGACCCAGTACTTC	CASSLPGLAQETQYF
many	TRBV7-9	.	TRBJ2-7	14	TGTGCCAGCACCGGGACGGGAAGCTCCTACGAGCAGTACTTC	CASTGTGSSYEQYF
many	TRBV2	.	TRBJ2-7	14	TGTGCCAGCAGTGTCCGGGGCGAATCCTACGAGCAGTACTTC	CASSVRGESYEQYF
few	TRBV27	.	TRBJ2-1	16	TGTGCCAGCAGTTCCGGAGCGGGCTACTCCTACAATGAGCAGTTCTTC	CASSSGAGYSYNEQFF
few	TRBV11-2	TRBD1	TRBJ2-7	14	TGTGCCAGCAGGGGGGGGACAGGGGTTTACGAGCAGTACTTC	CASRGGTGVYEQYF
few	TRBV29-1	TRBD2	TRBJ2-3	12	TGCAGCGTTGATCGGGGAGGGGATACGCAGTATTTT	CSVDRGGDTQYF
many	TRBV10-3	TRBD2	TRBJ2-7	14	TGTGCCATCAGGGAGACTAGCGGCCCCTACGAGCAGTACTTC	CAIRETSGPYEQYF
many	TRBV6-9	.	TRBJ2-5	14	TGTGCCAGCAGTTACTCTACAGGATTTTCGACCCAGTACTTC	CASSYSTGFSTQYF
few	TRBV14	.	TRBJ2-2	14	TGTGCCAGCAGCCAAGTGGACCCCACCGGGGAGCTGTTTTTT	CASSQVDPTGELFF
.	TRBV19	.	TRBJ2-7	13	TGTGCCAGTAGTATCGGGTTTGAGGGCGAGCAGTACTTC	CASSIGFEGEQYF
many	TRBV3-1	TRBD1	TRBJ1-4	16	TGTGCCAGCAGCCACGACAGGGGGCTAATCAATGAAAAACTGTTTTTT	CASSHDRGLINEKLFF